These 6 T cell receptor beta chains were all obtained from the same sample, sequenced in a study of T cell repertoires in cytomegalovirus infection. TCRdb passed the reads through MiXCR, listing each CDR3 protein once. The sample records nearly 700,000 distinct CDR3 sequences, 33% being singletons. These TCRs are of unknown antigen specificity. The sequencing here drew on cultured PBMCs, taken from culture after CMV antigen stimulation. Receptors originate from a human donor in good health (CMV status not recorded). Some clones in this sample may be carry-over from other donors' samples.

This clonotype was found many times. The chain couples TRBV7-8 to TRBJ1-4; 8 bases are a match to TRBD1. There are 15 residues in the CDR3. Germline CDR1 and CDR2: SGHVS and FQNEAQ. V shed 5 bases and J 5 bases; nucleotides not matched to a gene: 7. This CDR3 is CASSPRTGKNEKLFF. In DNA, the CDR3 is TGTGCCAGCAGCCCCAGGACAGGGAAAAATGAAAAACTGTTTTTT.

This clonotype was seen a few times. J is TRBJ2-1 and V is TRBV7-2; D is unclear. CDR1 SGHTA and CDR2 FQGNSA come from the germline V gene. V lost 5 bases and J 3 bases, leaving 14 bases between the germline ends. The CDR3 sequence is 15 residues long. The CDR3 bases are TGTGCCAGCAGCCACGGACGGATCAACTACAATGAGCAGTTCTTC. Residues: CASSHGRINYNEQFF.

In this sample, this clonotype turned up a few times. The chain recombines TRBV7-8 with TRBJ2-7; D remains unclear. The CDR3 runs 15 residues. Trimming removed 3 bases from V and 4 bases from J, with 16 bases in between. Germline assignment: CDR1 SGHVS and CDR2 FQNEAQ. As DNA, the CDR3 is TGTGCCAGCAGCTTGGGCAGACGAGAGTCTTACGAGCAGTACTTC. Its protein product is CASSLGRRESYEQYF.

This clonotype was seen only a few times. In DNA, the CDR3 is TGTGCCAGCAGCCAAACTAGCGGGAGGGGTTATGAGCAGTTCTTC. Protein product: CASSQTSGRGYEQFF. The chain joins TRBV7-2 to TRBJ2-1; 13 bases are a match to TRBD2. V was clipped by 5 bases and J by 8 bases; unmatched bases: 6. This CDR3 has 15 residues. CDR1 and CDR2 (germline): SGHTA, FQGNSA.

CDR3 coding DNA: TGTGCCAGCAGCCCCCCCGGGTTGGTAGCGGGACGGTACGAGCAGTACTTC. It translates to CASSPPGLVAGRYEQYF. This chain uses TRBV5-4 with TRBJ2-7, with 8 bases aligning to TRBD2. This CDR3 comprises 17 residues. The J segment lost 4 bases and the V segment lost 4 bases, leaving 16 bases of the junction unmatched. Germline V gene data show CDR1 as SGHNT and CDR2 as YYREEE (reference sequence).

CDR3: CATRPGTVPYNEQFF. CDR3 nucleotides: TGTGCCACTCGCCCCGGGACAGTCCCCTACAATGAGCAGTTCTTC. The J gene is TRBJ2-1, the V gene TRBV27, with 7 bases fitting TRBD1. Germline V gene lookup returns CDR1 MNHEY and CDR2 SMNVEV (reference sequence). The V and J ends lost 10 bases and 2 bases, in that order; junction bases with no gene match: 11. The CDR3 length is 15 residues.